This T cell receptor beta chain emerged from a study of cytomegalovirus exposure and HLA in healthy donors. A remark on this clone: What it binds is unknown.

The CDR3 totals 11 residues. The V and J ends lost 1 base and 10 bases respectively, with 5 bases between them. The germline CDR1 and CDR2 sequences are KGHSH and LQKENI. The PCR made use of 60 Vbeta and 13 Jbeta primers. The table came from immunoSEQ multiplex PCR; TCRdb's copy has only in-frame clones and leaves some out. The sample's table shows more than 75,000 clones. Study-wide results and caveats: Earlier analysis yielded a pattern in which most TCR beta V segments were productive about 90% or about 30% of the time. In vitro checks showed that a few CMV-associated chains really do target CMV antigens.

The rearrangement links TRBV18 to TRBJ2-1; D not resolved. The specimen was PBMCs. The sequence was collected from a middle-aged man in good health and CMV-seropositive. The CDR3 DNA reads TGTGCCAGCTCACCACAAGCGGAGCAGTTCTTC. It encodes CASSPQAEQFF.